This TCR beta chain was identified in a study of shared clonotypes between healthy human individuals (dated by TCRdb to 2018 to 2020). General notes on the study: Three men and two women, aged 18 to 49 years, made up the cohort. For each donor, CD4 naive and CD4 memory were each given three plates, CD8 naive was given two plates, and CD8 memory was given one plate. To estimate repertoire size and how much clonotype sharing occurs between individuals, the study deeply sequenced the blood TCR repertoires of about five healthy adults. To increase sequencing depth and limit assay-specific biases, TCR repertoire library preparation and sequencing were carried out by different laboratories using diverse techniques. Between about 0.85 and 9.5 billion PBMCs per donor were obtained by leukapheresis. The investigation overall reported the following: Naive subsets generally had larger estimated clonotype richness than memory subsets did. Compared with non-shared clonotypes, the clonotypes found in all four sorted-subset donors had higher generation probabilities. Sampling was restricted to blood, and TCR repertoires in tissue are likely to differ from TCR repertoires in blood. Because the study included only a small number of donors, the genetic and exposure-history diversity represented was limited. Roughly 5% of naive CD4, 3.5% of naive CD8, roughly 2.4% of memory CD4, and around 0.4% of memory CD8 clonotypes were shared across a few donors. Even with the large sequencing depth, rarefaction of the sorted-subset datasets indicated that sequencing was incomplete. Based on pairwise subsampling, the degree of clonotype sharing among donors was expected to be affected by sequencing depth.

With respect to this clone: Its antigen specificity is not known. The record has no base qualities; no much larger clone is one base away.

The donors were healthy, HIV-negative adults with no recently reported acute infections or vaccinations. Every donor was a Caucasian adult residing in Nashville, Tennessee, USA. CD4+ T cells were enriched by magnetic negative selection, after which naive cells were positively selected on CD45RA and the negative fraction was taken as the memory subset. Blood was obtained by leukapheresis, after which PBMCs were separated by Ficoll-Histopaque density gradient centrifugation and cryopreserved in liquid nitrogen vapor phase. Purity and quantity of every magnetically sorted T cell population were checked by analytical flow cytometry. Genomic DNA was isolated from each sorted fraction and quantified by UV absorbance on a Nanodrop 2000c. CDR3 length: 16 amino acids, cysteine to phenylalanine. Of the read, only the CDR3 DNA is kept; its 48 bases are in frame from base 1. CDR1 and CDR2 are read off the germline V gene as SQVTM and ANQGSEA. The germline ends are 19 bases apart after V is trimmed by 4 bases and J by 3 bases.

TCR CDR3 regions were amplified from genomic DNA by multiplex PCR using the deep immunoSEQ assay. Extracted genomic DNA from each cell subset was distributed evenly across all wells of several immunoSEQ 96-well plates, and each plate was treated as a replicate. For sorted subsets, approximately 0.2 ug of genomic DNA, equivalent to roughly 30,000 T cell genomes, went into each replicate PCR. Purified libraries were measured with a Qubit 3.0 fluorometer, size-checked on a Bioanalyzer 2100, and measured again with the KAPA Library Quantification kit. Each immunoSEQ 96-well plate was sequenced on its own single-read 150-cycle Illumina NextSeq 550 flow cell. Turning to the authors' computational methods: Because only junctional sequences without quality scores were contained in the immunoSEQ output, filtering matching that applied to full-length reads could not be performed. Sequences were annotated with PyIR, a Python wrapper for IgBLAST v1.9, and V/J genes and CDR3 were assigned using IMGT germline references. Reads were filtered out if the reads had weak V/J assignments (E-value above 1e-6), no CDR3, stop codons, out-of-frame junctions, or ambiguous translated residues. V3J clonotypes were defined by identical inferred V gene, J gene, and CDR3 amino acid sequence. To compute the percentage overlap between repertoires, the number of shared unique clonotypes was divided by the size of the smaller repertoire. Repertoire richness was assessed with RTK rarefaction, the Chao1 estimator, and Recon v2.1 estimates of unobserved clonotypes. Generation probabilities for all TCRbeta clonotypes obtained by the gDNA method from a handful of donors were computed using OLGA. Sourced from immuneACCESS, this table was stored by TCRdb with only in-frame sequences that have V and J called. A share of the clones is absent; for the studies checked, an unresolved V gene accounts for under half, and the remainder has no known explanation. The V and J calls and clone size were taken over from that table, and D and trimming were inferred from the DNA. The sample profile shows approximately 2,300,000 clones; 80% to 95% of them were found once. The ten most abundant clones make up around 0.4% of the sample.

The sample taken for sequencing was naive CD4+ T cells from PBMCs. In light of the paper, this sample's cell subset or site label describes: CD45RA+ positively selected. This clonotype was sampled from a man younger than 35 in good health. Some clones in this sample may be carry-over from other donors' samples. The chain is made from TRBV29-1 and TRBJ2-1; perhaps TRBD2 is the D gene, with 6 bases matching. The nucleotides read TGCAGCGTTGTAGACGGGCGGCGGGGCTACTACAATGAGCAGTTCTTC. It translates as CSVVDGRRGYYNEQFF.